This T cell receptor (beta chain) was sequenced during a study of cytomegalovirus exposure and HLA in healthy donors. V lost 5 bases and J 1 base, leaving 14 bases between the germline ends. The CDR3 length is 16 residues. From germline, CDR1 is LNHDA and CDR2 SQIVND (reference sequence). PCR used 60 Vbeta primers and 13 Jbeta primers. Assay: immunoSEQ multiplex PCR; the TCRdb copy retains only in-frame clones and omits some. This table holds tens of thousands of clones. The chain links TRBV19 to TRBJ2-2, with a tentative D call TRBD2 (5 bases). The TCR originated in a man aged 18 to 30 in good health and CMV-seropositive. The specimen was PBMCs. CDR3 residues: CASSPRAPGNTGELFF. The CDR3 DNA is TGTGCCAGTAGTCCGAGGGCTCCGGGGAACACCGGGGAGCTGTTTTTT.